These 18 T cell receptor beta chains came from one sample sequenced in a study of cytomegalovirus exposure and HLA in healthy donors. The PCR ran on 60 Vbeta and 13 Jbeta primers. Here immunoSEQ multiplex PCR was the method, and the copy in TCRdb shows in-frame clones only, minus some. This sample contains around 53,000 clones. Sequencing was performed on PBMCs. These receptors were collected from a young man in good health and CMV-seropositive.

V usage is TRBV4-2 and J usage is TRBJ2-7; D ambiguous. This CDR3 is built from 12 residues. V was cut by 1 base and J by 6 bases, with 7 bases left in between. Germline-derived CDR1 and CDR2 are LGHNA and YNFKEQ. The DNA of the CDR3 is TGTGCCAGCAGCCAAGCTGGGCGCGAGCAGTACTTC. Translation: CASSQAGREQYF.

J is TRBJ2-1 and V is TRBV5-1; no reliable D call. This CDR3 has 15 residues. Germline lookup yields CDR1 SGHRS and CDR2 YFSETQ. Trimming shortened V by 7 bases and J by 0 bases, and 14 bases separated the two germline ends. The CDR3 DNA sequence: TGCGCCAGCGCCCTGATCGGTTCCTCCTACAATGAGCAGTTCTTC. This encodes CASALIGSSYNEQFF.

The chain uses TRBV7-3 and TRBJ2-1; 9 nucleotides agree with TRBD2. The germline V gene encodes CDR1 SGHTA and CDR2 FQGTGA. The CDR3 spans 17 residues. Trimming took 1 base from V and 6 from J; bases not matched to a gene: 10. The CDR3, as DNA: TGTGCCAGCAGCTTAAATAGCGGGAGCCTCCCACCCAATGAGCAGTTCTTC. As protein: CASSLNSGSLPPNEQFF.

The chain couples TRBV25-1 to TRBJ2-2; perhaps TRBD2 as D (5 bases). The V end lost 7 bases, the J end lost 0 bases, and 12 bases lay between the germline ends. The CDR3 totals 15 residues. CDR1 is MGHDK, CDR2 SYGVNS, per germline. The CDR3 loop is CASISGNPNTGELFF. The CDR3 DNA reads TGTGCCAGCATCAGCGGAAATCCGAACACCGGGGAGCTGTTTTTT. The entire variable domain, with the rest obtained from reference TRBV25-1 and TRBJ2-2, is as follows: EADIYQTPRYLVIGTGKKITLECSQTMGHDKMYWYQQDPGMELHLIHYSYGVNSTEKGDLSSESTVSRIRTEHFPLTLESARPSHTSQYLCASISGNPNTGELFFGEGSRLTVL.

As DNA, the CDR3 is TGTGCCATCAGTGGTCCCCCTATGAAGGGGGACGGCTACACCTTC. Encoded protein: CAISGPPMKGDGYTF. The chain combines TRBV10-3 with TRBJ1-2; a weak D match, TRBD1 (6 bases). The CDR3 is 15 amino acids. The germline V and J ends were trimmed by 4 bases and 8 bases, with 20 bases remaining between them. Germline CDR1 reads ENHRY; CDR2 reads SYGVKD.

This sequence joins TRBV5-6 and TRBJ2-3; no reliable D call. The ends were cut back, 2 bases at V and 0 bases at J, with 10 bases in the middle. Germline CDR1 and CDR2: SGHDT and YYEEEE. The CDR3 spans 15 residues. CDR3 loop: CASSLSGVSTDTQYF. CDR3 nucleotide sequence: TGTGCCAGCAGCTTATCCGGTGTCAGCACAGATACGCAGTATTTT.

The rearrangement links TRBV7-3 to TRBJ2-1; 10 bases agree with TRBD2. CDR1 is SGHTA and CDR2 is FQGTGA in the germline V gene. Trimming removed 4 bases from V and 12 bases from J; junction bases left unmatched: 9. The CDR3 sequence is 14 residues long. Here the CDR3 reads CASSSEGIAGGQFF. The CDR3 DNA sequence: TGTGCCAGCAGCTCAGAGGGAATAGCGGGAGGGCAGTTCTTC.

This chain connects TRBV7-2 to TRBJ2-7; D is undetermined. There are 13 residues in the CDR3. Trimming cost V 1 base and J 6 bases, with 10 bases left between them. Germline V lookup: CDR1 SGHTA, CDR2 FQGNSA. CDR3 coding DNA: TGTGCCAGCAGCTTAGTGGATCCTAGCGAGCAGTACTTC. Its protein product is CASSLVDPSEQYF.

The chain uses TRBV9 and TRBJ2-5; 8 nucleotides match TRBD2. The CDR3 contains 14 residues. Germline values: CDR1 SGDLS, CDR2 YYNGEE. J was trimmed by 6 bases and V by 6 bases; bases with no gene match: 10. The CDR3 reads CASTRGGLGQTQYF. CDR3 sequence (DNA): TGTGCCAGCACTCGAGGGGGACTAGGACAGACCCAGTACTTC.

The rearrangement links TRBV18 to TRBJ2-5; 7 bases are shared with TRBD1. Trimming took 6 bases from V and 5 from J; bases not matched to a gene: 6. CDR3 size: 13 residues. Germline-derived CDR1 and CDR2 are KGHSH and LQKENI. As DNA, the CDR3 is TGTGCCAGCTCCCCGACAGGGTTCGAGACCCAGTACTTC. Translating it yields CASSPTGFETQYF.

The rearrangement links TRBV5-1 to TRBJ2-7; TRBD2 agrees at 8 bases. The J segment lost 2 bases and the V segment lost 1 base, leaving 2 bases of the junction unmatched. Germline V gene lookup returns CDR1 SGHRS and CDR2 YFSETQ. The CDR3 totals 14 residues. In nucleotides, the CDR3 is TGCGCCAGCAGCTTGACTAGCGGTCCCTACGAGCAGTACTTC. Its protein product is CASSLTSGPYEQYF. Full variable domain (outside the CDR3, taken from reference TRBV5-1 and TRBJ2-7): KAGVTQTPRYLIKTRGQQVTLSCSPISGHRSVSWYQQTPGQGLQFLFEYFSETQRNKGNFPGRFSGRQFSNSRSEMNVSTLELGDSALYLCASSLTSGPYEQYFGPGTRLTVT.

The chain recombines TRBV29-1 with TRBJ1-3; D perhaps matches TRBD1 (5 bases). Germline lookup yields CDR1 SQVTM and CDR2 ANQGSEA. V lost 8 bases to trimming and J lost 0 bases, with 11 bases between them. The length of the CDR3 is 13 residues. The CDR3 DNA follows: TGCAGCACCCGCGGGGGCTCTGGAAACACCATATATTTT. Its protein is CSTRGGSGNTIYF.

The rearrangement joins TRBV30 to TRBJ2-7; TRBD1 aligns across 7 bases. The ends lost 8 bases at V and 6 bases at J; junction bases unmatched: 13. CDR3 length: 13 amino acids. Germline assignment: CDR1 GTSNPN and CDR2 SVGIG (reference sequence). The CDR3 spells CAGIDRVSAEQYF. CDR3 sequence (DNA): TGTGCCGGGATAGACAGGGTCTCGGCCGAGCAGTACTTC.

The chain carries TRBV11-2 and TRBJ2-3, with a possible D match to TRBD1 (6 bases). In germline, CDR1 is SGHAT, CDR2 FQNNGV. V was trimmed by 1 base and J by 1 base, leaving 9 bases between them. The CDR3 has 15 amino acids. The CDR3 region is CASSLAQGRTDTQYF. In nucleotides, the CDR3 is TGTGCCAGCAGCTTAGCACAGGGTCGCACAGATACGCAGTATTTT.

J is TRBJ2-5 and V is TRBV6-5; D unresolved. CDR1 is MNHEY and CDR2 is SVGAGI in the germline V gene. CDR3 length: 14 amino acids. V dropped 2 bases and J dropped 3 bases, with 10 bases sitting between them. The CDR3 DNA is TGTGCCAGCAGTTACACCGCCCGAGAAGAGACCCAGTACTTC. As protein: CASSYTAREETQYF.

The V and J genes are TRBV6-1 and TRBJ1-4, with D perhaps TRBD1 (5 bases). Germline V gives CDR1 MNHNS, CDR2 SASEGT. The CDR3 is 15 amino acids. The V end lost 7 bases, the J end lost 0 bases, and 12 bases lay between the germline ends. The DNA for the CDR3 is TGTGCCAGCAAACATGGGACTTCAACTAATGAAAAACTGTTTTTT. Protein: CASKHGTSTNEKLFF.

The chain employs TRBV20-1 and TRBJ2-7; D ambiguous. The CDR3 is 11 residues long. Germline V gene sequence: CDR1 DFQATT, CDR2 SNEGSKA (reference sequence). Deletions cut 5 bases from V and 3 bases from J, with 8 bases between. This CDR3 is CSAFHSYEQYF. The CDR3 bases are TGCAGTGCTTTTCACAGCTACGAGCAGTACTTC.

CDR3 residues: CASSSRGPTGSGGYTF. The CDR3 DNA follows: TGTGCCAGCAGTTCAAGGGGACCGACAGGGTCAGGTGGCTACACCTTC. This chain connects TRBV27 to TRBJ1-2; 7 positions agree with TRBD1. CDR1 and CDR2 (germline): MNHEY, SMNVEV (reference sequence). The V and J ends lost 4 bases and 7 bases, in that order; junction bases with no gene match: 15. CDR3 length: 16 amino acids.